What follows describes a single TCR beta chain. The antigen it recognizes is unknown. No base-level quality is on record; no much larger clone is a single base apart. The sample comes from a study of hypomethylating agent response in myelodysplastic syndrome (dated by TCRdb to about 2021). Turning to the overall study: Patients were treated with the hypomethylating agents azacitidine (most of the 11) or decitabine (3 of 11). A mean patient age of about 70 +/- 6 years was recorded, and a diploid cytogenetic profile was observed most commonly. The cohort included 8 or 9 male and a couple of female myelodysplastic syndrome patients. The most frequent mutation was TET2, found in 5 of 11 patients. Complete response or hematologic improvement counted as response, and patients meeting neither criterion were classed as non-responders. Complete response or hematologic improvement was achieved by six patients, and 4 or 5 patients were classified as non-responders. Broader findings and caveats from the paper: Novel clonotypes were found to emerge more often in responders, whereas more contracted clonotypes were observed in non-responders after treatment. Possible recognition of novel MDS antigens by the shared GLIPH2 clusters was not confirmed, and experimental validation of that possible recognition is needed. Only about 11 patients were analyzed, so the cohort was small. Richness, rarefaction diversity and clonality did not change significantly after hypomethylating agent treatment, across all patients or within response groups. Age matching of healthy control donors to MDS patients was not performed, and the MDS versus healthy comparison could have been impacted by this lack of age matching.

Bulk bone marrow was analyzed, and T-cell subsets were not sorted. Bone marrow from more than nine myelodysplastic syndrome patients was immunosequenced for TCR beta CDR3 regions before and after hypomethylating agent therapy. For longitudinal repertoire tracking, every patient provided one baseline bone marrow and two to three bone marrows collected at different post-treatment timepoints. Whole bone marrow served as the source for genomic DNA extraction, with DNA quality checked using TapeStation, NanoDrop OneC and PicoGreen assays. The library relied on the immunoSEQ multiplex PCR assay. Survey resolution was applied, with two replicates of around 200 ng each being run for a total of approximately 400 ng of DNA per sample. The hsTCRB kit detected rearranged TCRB sequences in genomic DNA using multiplex PCR primers targeting V and J genes. To amplify the CDR3 region, the first PCR ran for around 30 cycles with the QIAGEN Multiplex PCR Kit. A second PCR of approximately 8 cycles attached sample barcodes and Illumina adapters to each replicate. Quantification of the pooled libraries was done with a QuantStudio 6 and the KAPA library quantification kit. Around 16 pM of pooled libraries was sequenced on an Illumina MiSeq using 156-cycle single-end reads and a 15-cycle index read. The original methods were these. Of 150,000 to 200,000 unique clonotypes, approximately 1.7% were flagged by VDJdb annotation as previously reported viral-epitope-specific clonotypes. Raw reads were processed into normalized, annotated TCRB repertoires with the immunoSEQ Data Assistant and immunoSEQ Analyzer. Clonotype analysis used the immunarch R package version 0.6.5 and BioAnalyzer. Before richness was estimated, every repertoire was downsampled to match the clone count of the smallest repertoire. Clonotypes were classified as expanded, contracted or novel by Fisher's exact tests, with novel defined as zero frequency before treatment. Significantly changed CDR3 beta sequences were clustered with GLIPH2 at simulation_depth=1000 and kmer_min_depth=3, and CDR3s shorter than five residues were left out. Not all clones reach the TCRdb copy of this immuneACCESS table, which keeps in-frame sequences only. Checked studies attribute under half of the gap to unresolved V genes and leave the rest unexplained. The V and J calls and clone size are taken from that table; D and trimming were inferred from the DNA. The sample table contains approximately 2,000 clones; only one count was recorded for approximately 83% of them. Of the sample, approximately 22% is held by the ten largest clones.

Per the germline V gene, SGHTA is the CDR1 and FQGNSA is the CDR2. Measured from the cysteine to the phenylalanine, the CDR3 is 14 residues long. The kept DNA is CDR3 alone, 42 bases in frame from the first base. Trimming takes 1 base off V and 7 bases off J; junction bases not matched to a gene: 5. Sequencing was performed on bone marrow, taken before or after starting hypomethylating agent treatment for myelodysplastic syndrome (not recorded which). Recombination connected TRBV7-2 to TRBJ1-2, and TRBD1 matches 8 of the central bases. This clonotype was obtained from a human donor with myelodysplastic syndrome. The DNA is TGTGCCAGCAGCTTAGAGGGGACAGGAACTGGCTACACCTTC. Its translation is CASSLEGTGTGYTF.